This paragraph covers one T cell receptor beta chain sequence. The antigen it recognizes is unknown. The sample holds no much larger clone one base away, and base qualities are not on file. This sample was taken from a study of CD8+CD57+ T cells in acquired aplastic anemia (dated by TCRdb to the late 2010s). For context, the study as a whole: DNA extracted from sorted CD4+ and CD8+ cells had a mean of approximately 3.4 ug, with a range of roughly 0.19 to 27.4 ug. A CD8+CD57+ expansion meant a frequency higher than the mean frequency seen in healthy subjects.

The patients picked for sequencing were ones in whom flow cytometry had shown an expansion of CD8+CD57+ cells. All patients had severe acquired aplastic anemia diagnosed by International Study of Aplastic Anemia and Agranulocytosis and Camitta criteria. No therapy had been received by the patients at the time of blood sampling. In the study, sorted CD4+ and CD8+ blood T cells from patients with severe aplastic anemia and from healthy subjects underwent deep sequencing of TCR repertoires. In the USA, patient enrollment took place under clinicaltrials.gov protocols 00001620, 01623167, 00001397, 00071045, 00081523 and 00961064. Ficoll-Paque density gradient centrifugation was used to isolate peripheral blood mononuclear cells. Before DNA extraction, CD4+ and CD8+ T cells were sorted with FACS or magnetic beads. Its CDR3 holds 12 amino acids, cysteine through phenylalanine. Solely the CDR3 DNA is kept, with 36 bases framed from the first base. CDR1 and CDR2 (KGHDR, SFDVKD) derive from the germline V gene. V sheds 6 bases and J sheds 10 bases, leaving 14 bases between their ends.

Genomic DNA was used as template for profiling of TCR beta VDJ combinations and CDR3 sequences. TCR repertoire sequencing was run on an Illumina HiSeq 2000. In the source study's methods: TRBV/TRBJ rearrangement plots, CDR3 size and DJ length profiles, and Simpson's diversity index were used to assess repertoires. Whichever DNA sequence was most abundant in the deep sequencing data was defined as the immunodominant clone. CDR3 amino acid sequences were checked for sharing between subjects and were compared against published repertoires and the VDJdb database. TCRdb ran its own pipeline on the public reads, namely fastp trimming at Q25 and MiXCR clone calling, and kept in-frame beta chains. Every distinct CDR3 protein forms one entry, paired with its most common genes and DNA. The V and J calls here are based on TCRdb, not the publication. Across this sample there are about 160,000 distinct CDR3 sequences, with more than 45% seen only once. The ten top clones hold roughly 2.8% of the sample.

Broader findings and caveats from the paper: Some 27 CD8+ CDR3 sequences were found in both patients and controls but appeared to be highly expressed in patients and within the immunodominant clones of the patients. No significant difference in CD8+ Simpson's diversity was found between patients and healthy controls (P=0.060).

The sample consisted of sorted CD4+, CD8+, or CD8+CD57+ T cells (not recorded which) from PBMCs. This receptor was identified in a human donor with aplastic anemia. This chain joins TRBV24-1 to TRBJ1-2; TRBD1 is a possible D gene, resting on 5 matching bases. The DNA sequence is TGTGCCACCAGTCGGGGGAGATCAGACTACACCTTC. This translates into CATSRGRSDYTF.